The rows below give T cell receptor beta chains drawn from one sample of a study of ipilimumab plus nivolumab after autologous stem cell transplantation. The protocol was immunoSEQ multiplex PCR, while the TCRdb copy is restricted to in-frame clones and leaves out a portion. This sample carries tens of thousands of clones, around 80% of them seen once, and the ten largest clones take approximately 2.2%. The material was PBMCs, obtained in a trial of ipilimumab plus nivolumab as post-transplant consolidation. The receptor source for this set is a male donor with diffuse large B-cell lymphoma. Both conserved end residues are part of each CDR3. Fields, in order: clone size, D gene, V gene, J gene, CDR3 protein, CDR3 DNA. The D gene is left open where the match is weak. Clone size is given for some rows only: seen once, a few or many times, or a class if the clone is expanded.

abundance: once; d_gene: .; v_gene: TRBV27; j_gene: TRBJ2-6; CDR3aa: CASSHIPGRTRNNVLTF; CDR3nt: TGTGCCAGCAGTCATATCCCCGGGAGAACCAGGAACAACGTCCTGACTTTC
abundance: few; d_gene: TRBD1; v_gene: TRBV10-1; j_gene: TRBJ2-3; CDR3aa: CASSEWAGGIDTQYF; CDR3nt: TGCGCCAGCAGTGAGTGGGCAGGGGGCATAGATACGCAGTATTTT
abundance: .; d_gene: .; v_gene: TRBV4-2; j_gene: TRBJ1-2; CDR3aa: CASSQGQDGYGYTF; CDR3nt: TGTGCCAGCAGCCAAGGCCAGGATGGCTATGGCTACACCTTC
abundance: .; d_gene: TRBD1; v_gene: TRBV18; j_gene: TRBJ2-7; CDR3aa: CASSPGTALRGEQYF; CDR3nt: TGTGCCAGCTCACCCGGGACAGCACTCCGGGGCGAGCAGTACTTC
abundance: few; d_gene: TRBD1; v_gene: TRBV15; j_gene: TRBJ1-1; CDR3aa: CATRSTGTGLPNTEAFF; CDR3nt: TGTGCCACCAGATCGACCGGGACAGGGCTTCCGAACACTGAAGCTTTCTTT
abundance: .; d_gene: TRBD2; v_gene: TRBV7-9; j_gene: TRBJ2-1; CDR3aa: CASSVVSGGEQFF; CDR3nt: TGTGCCAGCAGCGTAGTGAGCGGGGGTGAGCAGTTCTTC
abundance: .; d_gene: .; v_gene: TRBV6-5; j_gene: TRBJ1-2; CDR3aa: CASKNAGRDDGYTF; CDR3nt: TGTGCCAGCAAAAACGCAGGCAGGGACGATGGCTACACCTTC
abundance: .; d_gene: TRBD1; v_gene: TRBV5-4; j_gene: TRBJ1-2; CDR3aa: CASSRPGQKQIGNYGYTF; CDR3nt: TGTGCCAGCAGCCGACCGGGACAGAAGCAGATTGGTAACTATGGCTACACCTTC
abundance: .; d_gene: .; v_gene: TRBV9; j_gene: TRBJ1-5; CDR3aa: CASSLGGVNNQPQHF; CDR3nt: TGTGCCAGCAGCCTGGGTGGGGTAAACAATCAGCCCCAGCATTTT
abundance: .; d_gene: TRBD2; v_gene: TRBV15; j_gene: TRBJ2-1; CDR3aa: CATSSQRGRQFF; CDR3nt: TGTGCCACCAGCAGCCAGCGGGGGCGGCAGTTCTTC
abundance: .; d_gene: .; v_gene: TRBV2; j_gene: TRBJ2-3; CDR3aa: CASSPSAAVSTQYF; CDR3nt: TGTGCCAGCAGTCCAAGCGCAGCTGTGAGCACGCAGTATTTT
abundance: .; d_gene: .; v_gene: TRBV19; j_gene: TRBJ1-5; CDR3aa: CSRGDIDQPQHF; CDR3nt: TGTTCCCGGGGGGACATAGATCAGCCCCAGCATTTT
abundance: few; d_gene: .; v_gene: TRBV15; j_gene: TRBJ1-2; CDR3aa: CATSRDRLGSGLLHNYGYTF; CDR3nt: TGTGCCACCAGCAGAGATCGTTTGGGATCCGGCCTCCTACATAACTATGGCTACACCTTC
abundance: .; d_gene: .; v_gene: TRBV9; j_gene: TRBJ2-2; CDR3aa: CASSPLLARNTGELFF; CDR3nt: TGTGCCAGCAGCCCTCTCCTGGCCCGGAACACCGGGGAGCTGTTTTTT
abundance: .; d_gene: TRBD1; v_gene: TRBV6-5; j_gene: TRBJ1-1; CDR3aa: CASSYSNQGGTEAFF; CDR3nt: TGTGCCAGCAGTTACTCGAATCAGGGGGGGACTGAAGCTTTCTTT
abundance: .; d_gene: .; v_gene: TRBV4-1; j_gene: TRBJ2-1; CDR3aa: CASSQGRNNYNEQFF; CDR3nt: TGCGCCAGCAGCCAGGGACGGAATAACTACAATGAGCAGTTCTTC
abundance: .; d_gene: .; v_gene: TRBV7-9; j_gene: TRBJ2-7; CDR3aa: CASRSTDEQYF; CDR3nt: TGTGCCAGCAGGAGCACCGACGAGCAGTACTTC
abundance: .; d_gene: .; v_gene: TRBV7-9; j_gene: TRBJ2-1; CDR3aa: CASSLDMGEQFF; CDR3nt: TGTGCCAGCAGCTTAGACATGGGCGAGCAGTTCTTC
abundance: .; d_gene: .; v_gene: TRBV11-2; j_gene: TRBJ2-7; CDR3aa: CASSWETEKREQYF; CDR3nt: TGTGCCAGCAGCTGGGAGACAGAGAAAAGGGAGCAGTACTTC
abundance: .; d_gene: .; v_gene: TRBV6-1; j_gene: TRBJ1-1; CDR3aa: CASRRAAEAFF; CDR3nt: TGTGCCAGCAGACGGGCCGCTGAAGCTTTCTTT
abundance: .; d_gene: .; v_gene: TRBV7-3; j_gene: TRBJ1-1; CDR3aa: CASSFTSDTEAFF; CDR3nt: TGTGCCAGCAGCTTTACATCCGACACTGAAGCTTTCTTT
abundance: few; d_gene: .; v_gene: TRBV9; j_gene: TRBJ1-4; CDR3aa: CASSDTVYGEKLFF; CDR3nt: TGTGCCAGCAGCGATACGGTTTATGGGGAAAAACTGTTTTTT
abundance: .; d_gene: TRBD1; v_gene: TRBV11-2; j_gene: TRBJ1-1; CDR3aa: CASSTTGGLTEAFF; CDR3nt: TGTGCCAGCAGCACTACAGGGGGATTAACTGAAGCTTTCTTT
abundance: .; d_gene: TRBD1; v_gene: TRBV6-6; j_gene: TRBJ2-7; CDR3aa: CASRSDRGHEQYF; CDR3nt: TGTGCCAGCAGATCCGACAGGGGCCACGAGCAGTACTTC
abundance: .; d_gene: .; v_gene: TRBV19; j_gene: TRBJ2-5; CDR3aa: CASSTGSGMGVGETQYF; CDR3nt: TGTGCCAGTAGTACCGGATCTGGGATGGGTGTCGGAGAGACCCAGTACTTC
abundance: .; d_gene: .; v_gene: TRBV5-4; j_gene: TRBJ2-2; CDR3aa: CASSLGGDAGELFF; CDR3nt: TGTGCCAGCAGCTTGGGGGGGGACGCCGGGGAGCTGTTTTTT
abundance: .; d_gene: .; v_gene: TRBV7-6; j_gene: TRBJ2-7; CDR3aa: CASSSGIADEQYF; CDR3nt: TGTGCCAGCAGCTCCGGTATAGCCGACGAGCAGTACTTC
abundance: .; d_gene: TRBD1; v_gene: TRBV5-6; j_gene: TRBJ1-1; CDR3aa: CASSDYIRGLSTEAFF; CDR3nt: TGTGCCAGCAGCGATTATATCAGGGGGCTGAGCACTGAAGCTTTCTTT
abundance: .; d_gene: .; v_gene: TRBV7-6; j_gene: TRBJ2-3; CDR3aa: CASSLSSLTTDTQYF; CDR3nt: TGTGCCAGCAGCTTGAGCTCACTTACCACAGATACGCAGTATTTT
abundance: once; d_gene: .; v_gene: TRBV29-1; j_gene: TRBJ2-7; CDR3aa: CSVVEGTYEQYF; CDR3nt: TGCAGCGTTGTAGAGGGCACCTACGAGCAGTACTTC
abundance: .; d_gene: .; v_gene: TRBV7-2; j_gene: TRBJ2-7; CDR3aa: CASSLSPPPEQYF; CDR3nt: TGTGCCAGCAGCTTAAGTCCCCCCCCCGAGCAGTACTTC
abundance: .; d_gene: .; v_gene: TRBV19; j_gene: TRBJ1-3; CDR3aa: CASNPGLSSGNTIYF; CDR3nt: TGTGCCAGTAACCCAGGGTTATCCTCCGGAAACACCATATATTTT
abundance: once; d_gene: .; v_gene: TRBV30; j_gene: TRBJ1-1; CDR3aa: CAWGKRAGDTEAFF; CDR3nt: TGTGCCTGGGGGAAACGAGCCGGGGACACTGAAGCTTTCTTT
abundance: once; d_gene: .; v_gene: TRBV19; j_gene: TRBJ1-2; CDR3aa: CASSMRNPTYGYTF; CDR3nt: TGTGCCAGTAGTATGCGCAACCCTACCTATGGCTACACCTTC
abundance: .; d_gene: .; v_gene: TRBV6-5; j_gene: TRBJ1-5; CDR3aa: CASSYSGVSSNQPQHF; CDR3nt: TGTGCCAGCAGTTACTCCGGGGTGTCCAGCAATCAGCCCCAGCATTTT
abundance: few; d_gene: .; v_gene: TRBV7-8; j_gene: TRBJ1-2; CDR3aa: CASSLSGLFYGYTF; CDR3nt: TGTGCCAGCAGCTTATCCGGACTGTTCTATGGCTACACCTTC
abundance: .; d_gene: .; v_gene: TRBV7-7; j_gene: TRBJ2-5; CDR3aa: CASSRTGRQTQYF; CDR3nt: TGTGCTAGCAGCCGAACAGGGCGGCAGACCCAGTACTTC
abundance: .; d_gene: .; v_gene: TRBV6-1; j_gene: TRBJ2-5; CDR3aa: CASSVSFETQYF; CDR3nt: TGTGCCAGCAGTGTAAGCTTTGAGACCCAGTACTTC
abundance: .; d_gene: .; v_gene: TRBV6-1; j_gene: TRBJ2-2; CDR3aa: CASSLGHHTGELFF; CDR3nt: TGTGCCAGCAGTTTGGGACACCACACCGGGGAGCTGTTTTTT
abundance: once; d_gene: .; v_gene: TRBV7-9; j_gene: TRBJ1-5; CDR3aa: CASSDDGFNQPQHF; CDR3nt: TGTGCCAGCAGCGATGACGGTTTCAATCAGCCCCAGCATTTT
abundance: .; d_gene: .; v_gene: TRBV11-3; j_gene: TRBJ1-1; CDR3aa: CASSPGTVNTEAFF; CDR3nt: TGTGCCAGCAGCCCCGGGACGGTGAACACTGAAGCTTTCTTT
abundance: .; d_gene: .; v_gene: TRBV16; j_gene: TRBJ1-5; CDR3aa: CASSPRRATGQPQHF; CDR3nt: TGTGCCAGCAGCCCTAGGCGGGCCACGGGTCAGCCCCAGCATTTT
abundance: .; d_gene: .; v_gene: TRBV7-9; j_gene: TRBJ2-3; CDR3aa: CAIELDTQYF; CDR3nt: TGTGCCATCGAGCTTGATACGCAGTATTTT
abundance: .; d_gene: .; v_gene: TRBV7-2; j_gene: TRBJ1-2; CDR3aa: CASSLWSKSTNYGYTF; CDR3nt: TGTGCCAGCAGCTTATGGTCTAAATCAACCAACTATGGCTACACCTTC
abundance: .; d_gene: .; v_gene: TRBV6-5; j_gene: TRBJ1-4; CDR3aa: CASSYQAGINEKLFF; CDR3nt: TGTGCCAGCAGTTACCAGGCAGGGATTAATGAAAAACTGTTTTTT
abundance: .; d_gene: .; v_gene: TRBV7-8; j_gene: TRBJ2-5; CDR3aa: CASSFNRETQYF; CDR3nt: TGTGCCAGCAGCTTTAATAGGGAGACCCAGTACTTC
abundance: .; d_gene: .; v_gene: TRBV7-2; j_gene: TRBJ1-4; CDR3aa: CASSLGDREEEKLFF; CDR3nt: TGTGCCAGCAGCTTAGGAGATAGGGAAGAGGAAAAACTGTTTTTT
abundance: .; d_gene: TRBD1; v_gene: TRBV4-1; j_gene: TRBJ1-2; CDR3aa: CASGWTGANYGYTF; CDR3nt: TGCGCCAGCGGATGGACAGGCGCTAACTATGGCTACACCTTC
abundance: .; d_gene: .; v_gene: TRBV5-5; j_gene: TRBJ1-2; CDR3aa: CASSSSSIGYGYTF; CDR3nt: TGTGCCAGCAGCTCCTCCTCCATCGGGTATGGCTACACCTTC
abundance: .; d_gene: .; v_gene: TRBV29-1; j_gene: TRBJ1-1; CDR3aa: CSVVLQGLMNTEAFF; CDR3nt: TGCAGCGTTGTCCTCCAGGGCCTCATGAACACTGAAGCTTTCTTT
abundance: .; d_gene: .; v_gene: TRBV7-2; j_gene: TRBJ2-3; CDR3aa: CASSLGQRTDTQYF; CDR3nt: TGTGCCAGCAGCTTAGGCCAGCGCACAGATACGCAGTATTTT
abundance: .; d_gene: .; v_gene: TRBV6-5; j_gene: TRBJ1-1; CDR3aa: CASSYTRALLNTEAFF; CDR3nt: TGTGCCAGCAGTTACACCAGGGCCCTTTTGAACACTGAAGCTTTCTTT
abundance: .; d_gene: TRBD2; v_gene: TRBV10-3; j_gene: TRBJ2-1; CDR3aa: CAISTSGHEQFF; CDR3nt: TGTGCCATCAGTACTAGCGGTCATGAGCAGTTCTTC
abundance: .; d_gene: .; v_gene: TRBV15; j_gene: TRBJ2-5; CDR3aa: CATSRDSGETQYF; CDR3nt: TGTGCCACCAGCAGAGATTCTGGGGAGACCCAGTACTTC
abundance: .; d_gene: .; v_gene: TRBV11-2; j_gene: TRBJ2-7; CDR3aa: CASSSTGSPGQYF; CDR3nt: TGTGCCAGCAGTTCTACAGGGAGTCCCGGGCAGTACTTC
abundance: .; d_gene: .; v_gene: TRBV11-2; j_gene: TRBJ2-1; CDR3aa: CASSPGAGSTNEQFF; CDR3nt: TGTGCCAGCAGCCCTGGCGCCGGTTCCACGAATGAGCAGTTCTTC
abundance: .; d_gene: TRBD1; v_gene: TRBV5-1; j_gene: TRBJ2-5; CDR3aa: CASSRDSQETQYF; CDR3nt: TGCGCCAGCAGCCGGGACAGCCAAGAGACCCAGTACTTC
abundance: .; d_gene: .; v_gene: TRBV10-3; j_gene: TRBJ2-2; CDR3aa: CATANTGELFF; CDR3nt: TGTGCCACAGCGAACACCGGGGAGCTGTTTTTT
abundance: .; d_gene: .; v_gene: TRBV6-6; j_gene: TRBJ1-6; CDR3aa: CASSPSGNNSPLHF; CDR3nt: TGTGCCAGCAGTCCCAGCGGTAATAATTCACCCCTCCACTTT
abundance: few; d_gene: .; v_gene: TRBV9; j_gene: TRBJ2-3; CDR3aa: CASSVEGSTDTQYF; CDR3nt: TGTGCCAGCAGCGTAGAAGGTAGCACAGATACGCAGTATTTT